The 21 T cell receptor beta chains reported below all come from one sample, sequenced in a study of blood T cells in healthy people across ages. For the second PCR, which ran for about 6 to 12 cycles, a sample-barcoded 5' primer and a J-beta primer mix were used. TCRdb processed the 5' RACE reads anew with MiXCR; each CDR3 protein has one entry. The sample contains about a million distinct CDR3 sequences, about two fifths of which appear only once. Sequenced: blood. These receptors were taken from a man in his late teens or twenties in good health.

The CDR3 loop reads CATSRETGRTEAFF. For the CDR3, the DNA is TGTGCCACCAGCAGAGAGACAGGAAGGACTGAAGCTTTCTTT. The chain carries TRBV15 and TRBJ1-1, with a possible D match to TRBD1 (6 bases). Germline V gives CDR1 LNHNV, CDR2 YYDKDF (reference sequence). V gave up 0 bases and J gave up 5 bases, with 10 bases separating them. This CDR3 has 14 residues.

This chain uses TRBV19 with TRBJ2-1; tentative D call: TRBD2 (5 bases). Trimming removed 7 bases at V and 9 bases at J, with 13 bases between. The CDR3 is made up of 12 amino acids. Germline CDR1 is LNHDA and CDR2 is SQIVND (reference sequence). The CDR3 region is CASTPDEGEQFF. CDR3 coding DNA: TGTGCCAGTACCCCCGACGAGGGTGAGCAGTTCTTC.

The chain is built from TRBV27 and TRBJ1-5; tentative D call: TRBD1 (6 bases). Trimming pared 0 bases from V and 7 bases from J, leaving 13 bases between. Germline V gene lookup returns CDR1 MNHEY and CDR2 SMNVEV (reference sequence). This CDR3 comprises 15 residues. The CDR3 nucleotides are TGTGCCAGCAGTTTATCCACAGGGTCTCGGCAGCCCCAGCATTTT. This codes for CASSLSTGSRQPQHF.

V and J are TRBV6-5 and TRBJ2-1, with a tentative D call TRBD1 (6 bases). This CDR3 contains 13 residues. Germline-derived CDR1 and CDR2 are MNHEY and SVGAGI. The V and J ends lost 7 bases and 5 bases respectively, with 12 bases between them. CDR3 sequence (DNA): TGTGCCAGCATTCAGGGACAAAACAATGAGCAGTTCTTC. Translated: CASIQGQNNEQFF.

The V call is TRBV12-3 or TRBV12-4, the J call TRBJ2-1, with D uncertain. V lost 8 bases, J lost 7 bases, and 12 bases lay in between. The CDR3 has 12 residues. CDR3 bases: TGTGCCAGCTATTCCGCGCGTAATGAGCAGTTCTTC. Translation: CASYSARNEQFF.

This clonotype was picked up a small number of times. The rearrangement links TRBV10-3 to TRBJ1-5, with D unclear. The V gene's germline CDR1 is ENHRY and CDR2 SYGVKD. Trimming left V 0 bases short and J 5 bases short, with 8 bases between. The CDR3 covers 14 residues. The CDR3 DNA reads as TGTGCCATCAGTGAGTCCAACACCGATCAGCCCCAGCATTTT. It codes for CAISESNTDQPQHF.

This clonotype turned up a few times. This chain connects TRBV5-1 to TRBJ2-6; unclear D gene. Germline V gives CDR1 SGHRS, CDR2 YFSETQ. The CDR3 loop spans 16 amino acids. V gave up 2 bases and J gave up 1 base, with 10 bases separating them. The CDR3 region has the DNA TGCGCCAGCAGCTTAACGGCAACTTCTGGGGCCAACGTCCTGACTTTC. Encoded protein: CASSLTATSGANVLTF.

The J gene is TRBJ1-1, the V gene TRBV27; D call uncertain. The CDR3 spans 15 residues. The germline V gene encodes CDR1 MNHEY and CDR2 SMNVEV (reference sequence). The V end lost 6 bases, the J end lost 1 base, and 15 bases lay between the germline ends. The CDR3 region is CASSPLGGRNTEAFF. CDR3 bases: TGTGCCAGCAGCCCTCTAGGAGGGCGGAACACTGAAGCTTTCTTT.

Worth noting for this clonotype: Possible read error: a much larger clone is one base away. CDR3 sequence (DNA): TGCAGCGTGGCCGGGACAACTAACTATGGCTACACCTTC. This encodes CSVAGTTNYGYTF. The chain recombines TRBV29-1 with TRBJ1-2; possible D gene TRBD1, 6 bases. V was trimmed by 6 bases and J by 0 bases, leaving 11 bases between them. This CDR3 is built from 13 residues. Germline assignment: CDR1 SQVTM and CDR2 ANQGSEA.

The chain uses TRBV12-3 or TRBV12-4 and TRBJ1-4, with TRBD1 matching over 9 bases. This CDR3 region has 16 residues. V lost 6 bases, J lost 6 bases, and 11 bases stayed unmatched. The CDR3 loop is CASSPGGQGVDEKLFF. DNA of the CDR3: TGTGCCAGCAGCCCGGGGGGACAGGGCGTCGATGAAAAACTGTTTTTT.

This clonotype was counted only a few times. The CDR3 nucleotides read TGTGCCAGCAGCAATCCCAGACAGGGTCGAGGCGATGGCTACACCTTC. Its translation is CASSNPRQGRGDGYTF. The rearrangement links TRBV6-5 to TRBJ1-2; TRBD1 agrees at 7 bases. J was trimmed by 6 bases and V by 6 bases; bases with no gene match: 16. Germline-derived CDR1 and CDR2 are MNHEY and SVGAGI. The CDR3 covers 16 residues.

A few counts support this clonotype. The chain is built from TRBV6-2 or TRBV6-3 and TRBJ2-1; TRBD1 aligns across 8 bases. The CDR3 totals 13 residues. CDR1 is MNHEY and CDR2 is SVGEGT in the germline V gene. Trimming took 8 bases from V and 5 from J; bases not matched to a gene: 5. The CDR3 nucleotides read TGTGCCAGCGGGACAGGTCCGCACAATGAGCAGTTCTTC. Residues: CASGTGPHNEQFF.

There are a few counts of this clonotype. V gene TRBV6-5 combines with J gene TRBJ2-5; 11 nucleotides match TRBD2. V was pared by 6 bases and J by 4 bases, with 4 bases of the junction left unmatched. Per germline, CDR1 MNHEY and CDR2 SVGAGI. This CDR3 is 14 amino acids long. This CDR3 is CASRKTSGIETQYF. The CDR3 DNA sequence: TGTGCCAGCAGGAAGACTAGCGGGATAGAGACCCAGTACTTC.

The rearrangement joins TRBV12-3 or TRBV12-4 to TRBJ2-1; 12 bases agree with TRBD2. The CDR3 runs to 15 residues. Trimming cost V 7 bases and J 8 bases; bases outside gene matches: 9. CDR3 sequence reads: CASTPSSGGADEQFF. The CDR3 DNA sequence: TGTGCCAGCACCCCTTCTAGCGGGGGGGCAGATGAGCAGTTCTTC.

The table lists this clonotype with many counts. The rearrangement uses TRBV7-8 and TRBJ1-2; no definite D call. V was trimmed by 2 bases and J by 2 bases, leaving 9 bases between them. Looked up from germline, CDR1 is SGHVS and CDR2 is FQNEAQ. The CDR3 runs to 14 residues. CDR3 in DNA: TGTGCCAGCAGCTTATCGGCAGGCAACTATGGCTACACCTTC. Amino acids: CASSLSAGNYGYTF.

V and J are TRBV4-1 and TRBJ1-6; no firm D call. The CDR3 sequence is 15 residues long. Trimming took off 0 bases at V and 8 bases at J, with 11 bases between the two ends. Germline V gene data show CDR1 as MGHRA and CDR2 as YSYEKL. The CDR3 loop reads CASSQDPGVYSPLHF. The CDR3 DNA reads TGCGCCAGCAGCCAAGATCCGGGAGTATATTCACCCCTCCACTTT.

As DNA, the CDR3 is TGTGCCAGCACAGGGGTCGACGGCTACACCTTC. Protein: CASTGVDGYTF. The chain employs TRBV7-9 and TRBJ1-2; D perhaps matches TRBD1 (6 bases). The V end was cut by 7 bases, the J end by 8 bases, with 11 bases between. This CDR3 has 11 residues. Germline lookup yields CDR1 SEHNR and CDR2 FQNEAQ (reference sequence).

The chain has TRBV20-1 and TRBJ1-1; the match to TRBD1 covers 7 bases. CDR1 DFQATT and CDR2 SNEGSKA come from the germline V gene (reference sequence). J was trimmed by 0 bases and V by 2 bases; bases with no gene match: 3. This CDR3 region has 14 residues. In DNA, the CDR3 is TGCAGTGCTAGACAGGGGGGCCTGAACACTGAAGCTTTCTTT. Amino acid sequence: CSARQGGLNTEAFF.

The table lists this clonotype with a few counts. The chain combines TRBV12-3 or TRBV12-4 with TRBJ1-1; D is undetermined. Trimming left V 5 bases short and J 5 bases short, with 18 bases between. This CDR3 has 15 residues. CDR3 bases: TGTGCCAGCAGTCCCCCCGCGACCCTGGGTACTGAAGCTTTCTTT. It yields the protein CASSPPATLGTEAFF.

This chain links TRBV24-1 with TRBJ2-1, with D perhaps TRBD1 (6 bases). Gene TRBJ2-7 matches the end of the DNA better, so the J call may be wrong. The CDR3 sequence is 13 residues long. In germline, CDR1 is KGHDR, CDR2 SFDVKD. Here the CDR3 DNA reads TGTGCCACCAGCGCCCCTGGGGACAATGAGCAGTACTTC. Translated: CATSAPGDNEQYF.

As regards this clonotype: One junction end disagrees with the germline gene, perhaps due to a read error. CDR3 in DNA: TGCAGCGTTGGGCTAGATTATAGCAATCAGCCCCGGCATTTT. Translated: CSVGLDYSNQPRHF. The chain recombines TRBV29-1 with TRBJ1-5; no clear D. This CDR3 is built from 14 residues. Germline V gene lookup returns CDR1 SQVTM and CDR2 ANQGSEA.